A single sample is the source of the 15 T cell receptor beta chains below, sequenced in a study of Ad26.COV2.S vaccination and SARS-CoV-2 variants. Assay used: immunoSEQ multiplex PCR; TCRdb lists only in-frame clones, some missing. The sample records hundreds of thousands of clones, roughly 90% being singletons. Regarding treatment: 15 to 20 received Ad26.COV2.S at low or high dose, single or two shots; roughly five received placebo; per-sample allocation not given. Sampling happened 63 days after the first vaccine or placebo injection. The source material was peripheral blood, sampled in a trial of Ad26.COV2.S vaccine versus placebo. These receptor sequences come from a person aged 18-65 years who received the Ad26.COV2.S COVID-19 vaccine or a placebo.

The rearrangement joins TRBV7-2 to TRBJ2-5, with TRBD1 matching over 9 bases. Germline V gene lookup returns CDR1 SGHTA and CDR2 FQGNSA. J lost 5 bases, V lost 5 bases, and 6 bases had no gene match. CDR3 length equals 14 residues. The CDR3 is CASSHRTGVETQYF. The DNA of the CDR3 is TGTGCCAGCAGCCACCGGACAGGGGTCGAGACCCAGTACTTC.

The chain employs TRBV24-1 and TRBJ2-7; TRBD1 matches 9 bases. Germline values: CDR1 KGHDR, CDR2 SFDVKD. V was pared by 2 bases and J by 7 bases, with 5 bases of the junction left unmatched. The CDR3 extends over 14 amino acids. CDR3 DNA sequence: TGTGCCACCAGTGATTACAGGGGGCTGGGAGAGCAGTACTTC. Amino acids: CATSDYRGLGEQYF.

V and J are TRBV6-6 and TRBJ1-2; D is possibly TRBD1 (5 bases). This CDR3 is built from 14 residues. V was pared by 6 bases and J by 2 bases, with 13 bases between. Germline CDR1 MNHNY, CDR2 SVGAGI (reference sequence). In nucleotides, the CDR3 is TGTGCCAGCAGGCCGACAGCCGAGAACTATGGCTACACCTTC. It codes for CASRPTAENYGYTF.

With regard to this clone: The same CDR3 is also encoded by other DNA sequences in this sample. The rearrangement uses TRBV19 and TRBJ2-6; D gene unclear. The CDR3 consists of 15 residues. The germline gives CDR1 LNHDA, CDR2 SQIVND (reference sequence). Trimming shortened V by 3 bases and J by 1 base, and 7 bases separated the two germline ends. Here the CDR3 DNA reads TGTGCCAGTAGTATTGGAAGTTCTGGGGCCAACGTCCTGACTTTC. It translates to CASSIGSSGANVLTF.

This chain connects TRBV12-5 to TRBJ1-2; D remains ambiguous. CDR1 and CDR2 from the germline V gene are LGHNT and FRNRAP. The CDR3 has 12 residues. V was trimmed by 4 bases and J by 8 bases, leaving 11 bases between them. As DNA, the CDR3 is TGTGCTAGTGGTTCGCCTTCAGGCGGCTACACCTTC. Translated: CASGSPSGGYTF.

V gene TRBV18 combines with J gene TRBJ2-3; D possibly uses TRBD1 or TRBD2 (5 bases each). Germline V gives CDR1 KGHSH, CDR2 LQKENI. The CDR3 runs to 13 residues. The V and J ends lost 8 bases and 0 bases respectively, with 9 bases between them. In DNA, the CDR3 is TGTGCCAGCGCCGGGGCTAGCACAGATACGCAGTATTTT. Translation gives CASAGASTDTQYF.

This clone occurred once. The rearrangement joins TRBV6-5 to TRBJ1-5, with D uncertain. The CDR3 runs 14 residues. Trimming left V 0 bases short and J 4 bases short, with 7 bases between. The V gene's germline CDR1 is MNHEY and CDR2 SVGAGI. CDR3 DNA: TGTGCCAGCAGTTACTCCCACAAAAATCAGCCCCAGCATTTT. It yields the protein CASSYSHKNQPQHF.

The chain employs TRBV24-1 and TRBJ1-2, with a weak D call TRBD1 (6 bases). The V and J ends lost 5 bases and 0 bases respectively, with 9 bases between them. In germline, CDR1 is KGHDR, CDR2 SFDVKD. CDR3 length: 14 amino acids. CDR3: CATSGGRANYGYTF. For the CDR3, the DNA is TGTGCCACCAGTGGGGGGCGAGCTAACTATGGCTACACCTTC.

The chain is built from TRBV6-1 and TRBJ1-2; no reliable D call. Germline V gives CDR1 MNHNS, CDR2 SASEGT. The ends were cut back, 0 bases at V and 8 bases at J, with 19 bases in the middle. The CDR3 consists of 16 residues. The CDR3 DNA sequence: TGTGCCAGCAGTGAAGCGGGCGCAGTGAGGGCGCGAGGCTACACCTTC. This gives the protein CASSEAGAVRARGYTF.

The rearrangement links TRBV6-5 to TRBJ1-2, with 9 bases aligning to TRBD1. After removal of 7 bases from V and 8 bases from J, the junction contained 8 bases not matched to a gene. The CDR3 has 13 amino acids. CDR1 is MNHEY, CDR2 SVGAGI, per germline. Here the CDR3 reads CASNPTGGGGYTF. The CDR3 nucleotides read TGTGCCAGCAACCCAACAGGGGGCGGAGGCTACACCTTC.

The chain links TRBV5-1 to TRBJ2-5, with TRBD2 matching over 7 bases. This CDR3 has 16 residues. The V segment lost 0 bases and the J segment 2 bases; nucleotides outside the gene matches: 7. From germline, CDR1 is SGHRS and CDR2 YFSETQ. The CDR3 here is CASSLAPSGIQETQYF. The CDR3 nucleotides are TGCGCCAGCAGCTTGGCGCCTAGCGGTATTCAAGAGACCCAGTACTTC.

The chain has TRBV24-1 and TRBJ2-1, with TRBD1 matching 8 bases. The CDR3 has 16 residues. The germline CDR1 and CDR2 sequences are KGHDR and SFDVKD. V lost 3 bases, J lost 6 bases, and 9 bases stayed unmatched. This CDR3 reads CATSDPPGGECNEQFF. CDR3 coding DNA: TGTGCCACCAGTGATCCCCCAGGGGGCGAATGCAATGAGCAGTTCTTC.

Turning to this clone: Additional DNA sequences in this sample encode the identical CDR3. V usage is TRBV5-1 and J usage is TRBJ2-3; 7 bases match TRBD1. Germline values: CDR1 SGHRS, CDR2 YFSETQ. The V gene end was trimmed by 4 bases and the J gene end by 4 bases; junction bases not matched to a gene: 3. There are 13 residues in the CDR3. The CDR3 loop reads CASSLGGADTQYF. The CDR3 coding sequence is TGCGCCAGCAGCCTAGGGGGCGCAGATACGCAGTATTTT.

The J gene is TRBJ1-4, the V gene TRBV18; D is unclear. Germline V gives CDR1 KGHSH, CDR2 LQKENI. Trimming stripped 3 bases from V and 5 bases from J, with 13 bases between. This CDR3 contains 15 residues. The CDR3 sequence is CASSPRTGGNEKLFF. DNA for the CDR3: TGTGCCAGCTCACCTCGGACGGGAGGCAATGAAAAACTGTTTTTT.

V usage is TRBV5-1 and J usage is TRBJ2-5; TRBD2 matches 10 bases. Germline lookup yields CDR1 SGHRS and CDR2 YFSETQ. V dropped 4 bases and J dropped 4; count of bases not matched to a gene: 10. The CDR3 has 16 amino acids. CDR3 sequence reads: CASSPTGTSVLETQYF. CDR3 DNA: TGCGCCAGCAGCCCGACCGGGACTAGCGTTTTAGAGACCCAGTACTTC. The full variable domain, with the rest looked up from reference TRBV5-1 and TRBJ2-5, is KAGVTQTPRYLIKTRGQQVTLSCSPISGHRSVSWYQQTPGQGLQFLFEYFSETQRNKGNFPGRFSGRQFSNSRSEMNVSTLELGDSALYLCASSPTGTSVLETQYFGPGTRLLVL.